One sample yielded the 9 T cell receptor beta chains listed below, sequenced in a study of T-cell memory formation after mild COVID-19 (dated by TCRdb to about 2021). Library prep was done by 5' RACE. This sample was sequenced with an Illumina NovaSeq 6000. Using fastp trimming at Q25 and MiXCR clonotype assembly, TCRdb reanalyzed the public sequencing data and kept in-frame beta chains. A single entry per CDR3 protein holds the most common genes and DNA from its merged rows. The sample profile shows about 350,000 distinct CDR3 sequences; roughly 14% of them were found once. The biggest ten clones account for around a fifth of the sample. Sequencing was done on a sample of PBMCs or a T cell subset sorted from them (not recorded which). These TCRs come from a man between 18 and 29 years old who had mild COVID-19 (a few samples of this study predate the infection). The sample titles of this study are shuffled in the database, so cell type and time point are left out; the donor was told from shared clones.

This clonotype has only a few counts. The rearrangement joins TRBV20-1 to TRBJ2-5; the D gene could be TRBD1 or TRBD2 (5 bases each). CDR1 DFQATT and CDR2 SNEGSKA come from the germline V gene (reference sequence). The CDR3 runs 12 residues. V lost 4 bases, J lost 5 bases, and 11 bases lay in between. The CDR3 loop is CSATRGGETQYF. In DNA, the CDR3 is TGCAGTGCTACACGGGGCGGGGAGACCCAGTACTTC.

This clonotype was picked up a small number of times. This sequence joins TRBV9 and TRBJ1-4; D possibly corresponds to TRBD1 (6 bases). This CDR3 is built from 14 residues. Looked up from germline, CDR1 is SGDLS and CDR2 is YYNGEE. Trimming removed 3 bases at V and 8 bases at J, with 14 bases between. The CDR3 is CASSGTGSREKLFF. The CDR3 region has the DNA TGTGCCAGCAGCGGAACAGGGTCGCGGGAAAAACTGTTTTTT.

The rearrangement links TRBV11-2 to TRBJ2-1; D remains ambiguous. Germline values: CDR1 SGHAT, CDR2 FQNNGV. Trimming pared 2 bases from V and 9 bases from J, leaving 8 bases between. This CDR3 comprises 12 residues. The CDR3 reads CASSLPPLEQFF. The CDR3 nucleotides are TGTGCCAGCAGCTTACCCCCCCTTGAGCAGTTCTTC.

In its sample, this clonotype was seen many times. V gene TRBV4-1 combines with J gene TRBJ1-1; D is undetermined. Trimming cost V 4 bases and J 1 base, with 7 bases left between them. The CDR3 runs 13 residues. CDR1 is MGHRA, CDR2 YSYEKL, per germline. Here the CDR3 reads CASSLLWNTEAFF. CDR3 bases: TGCGCCAGCAGCCTCCTCTGGAACACTGAAGCTTTCTTT.

V gene TRBV12-3 or TRBV12-4 combines with J gene TRBJ2-1, with a possible D match to TRBD2 (5 bases). This CDR3 spans 11 amino acids. With 4 bases removed from V and 9 bases from J, the gap between germline ends came to 7 bases. CDR3 loop: CASSYAGEQFF. CDR3 sequence (DNA): TGTGCCAGCAGTTATGCGGGTGAGCAGTTCTTC.

This clonotype was seen just once. The CDR3 sequence is CATSSLAGGHTGELFF. The CDR3 DNA reads as TGTGCCACCAGCAGCTTAGCGGGGGGTCACACCGGGGAGCTGTTTTTT. The chain links TRBV15 to TRBJ2-2, with TRBD2 matching over 10 bases. The CDR3 spans 16 residues. Looked up from germline, CDR1 is LNHNV and CDR2 is YYDKDF (reference sequence). Trimming at V came to 3 bases and at J to 3 bases, leaving 4 bases not matched to a gene.

This clonotype was seen a handful of times. The V gene is TRBV4-3, the J gene TRBJ1-2; TRBD1 is a possible D gene (5 bases). Germline V gene data show CDR1 as LGHNA and CDR2 as YSLEER. V lost 0 bases, J lost 14 bases, and 19 bases lay in between. The CDR3 runs 14 residues. CDR3 DNA sequence: TGCGCCAGCAGCCAAGATGGAATCCCGCAGGGAAGAACCTTC. It specifies CASSQDGIPQGRTF.

There are a few counts of this clonotype. V and J are TRBV29-1 and TRBJ2-1; 9 bases line up with TRBD2. The CDR3 is made up of 15 amino acids. Germline CDR1 reads SQVTM; CDR2 reads ANQGSEA. V lost 5 bases and J lost 8; bases outside the gene matches: 13. Here the CDR3 reads CSVNAVAGLADEQFF. CDR3 in DNA: TGCAGCGTTAATGCCGTAGCGGGACTAGCCGATGAGCAGTTCTTC.

This clonotype was found many times. The rearrangement uses TRBV6-5 and TRBJ1-1, with D maybe TRBD1 (5 bases). V shed 2 bases and J shed 4 bases, with 8 bases lying between them. Per the germline V gene, CDR1 is MNHEY and CDR2 is SVGAGI. The CDR3 totals 13 residues. CDR3 in DNA: TGTGCCAGCAGTTACCGGGACGGCACTGAAGCTTTCTTT. Its translation: CASSYRDGTEAFF.